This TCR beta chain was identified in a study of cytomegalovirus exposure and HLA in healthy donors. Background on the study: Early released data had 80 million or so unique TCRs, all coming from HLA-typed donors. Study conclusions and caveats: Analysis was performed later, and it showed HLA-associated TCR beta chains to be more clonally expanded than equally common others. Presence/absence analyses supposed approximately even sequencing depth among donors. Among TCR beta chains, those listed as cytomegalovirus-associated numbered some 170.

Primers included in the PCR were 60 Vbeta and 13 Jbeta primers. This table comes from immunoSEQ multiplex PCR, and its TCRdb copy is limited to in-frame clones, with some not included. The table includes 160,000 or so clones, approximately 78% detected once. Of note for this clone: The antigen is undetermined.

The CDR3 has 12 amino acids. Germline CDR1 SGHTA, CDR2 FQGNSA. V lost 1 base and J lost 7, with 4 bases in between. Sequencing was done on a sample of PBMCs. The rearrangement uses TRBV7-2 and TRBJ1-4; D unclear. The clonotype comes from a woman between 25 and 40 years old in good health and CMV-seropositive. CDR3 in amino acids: CASSLGSEKLFF. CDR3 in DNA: TGTGCCAGCAGCTTAGGCAGTGAAAAACTGTTTTTT. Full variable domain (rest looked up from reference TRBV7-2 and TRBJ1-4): GAGVSQSPSNKVTEKGKDVELRCDPISGHTALYWYRQSLGQGLEFLIYFQGNSAPDKSGLPSDRFSAERTGGSVSTLTIQRTQQEDSAVYLCASSLGSEKLFFGSGTQLSVL.